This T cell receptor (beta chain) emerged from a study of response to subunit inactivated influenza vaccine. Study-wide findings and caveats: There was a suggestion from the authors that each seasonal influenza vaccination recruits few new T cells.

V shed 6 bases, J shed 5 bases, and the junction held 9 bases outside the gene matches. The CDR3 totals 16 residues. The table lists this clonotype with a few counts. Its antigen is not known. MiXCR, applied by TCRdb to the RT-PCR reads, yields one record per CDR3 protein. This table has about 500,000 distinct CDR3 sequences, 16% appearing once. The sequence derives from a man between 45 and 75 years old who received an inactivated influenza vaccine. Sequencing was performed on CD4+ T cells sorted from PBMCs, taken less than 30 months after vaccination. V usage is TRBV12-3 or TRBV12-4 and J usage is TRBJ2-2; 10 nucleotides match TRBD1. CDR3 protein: CASSHGTGVETGELFF. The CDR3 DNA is TGTGCCAGCAGCCATGGGACAGGGGTAGAGACCGGGGAGCTGTTTTTT.